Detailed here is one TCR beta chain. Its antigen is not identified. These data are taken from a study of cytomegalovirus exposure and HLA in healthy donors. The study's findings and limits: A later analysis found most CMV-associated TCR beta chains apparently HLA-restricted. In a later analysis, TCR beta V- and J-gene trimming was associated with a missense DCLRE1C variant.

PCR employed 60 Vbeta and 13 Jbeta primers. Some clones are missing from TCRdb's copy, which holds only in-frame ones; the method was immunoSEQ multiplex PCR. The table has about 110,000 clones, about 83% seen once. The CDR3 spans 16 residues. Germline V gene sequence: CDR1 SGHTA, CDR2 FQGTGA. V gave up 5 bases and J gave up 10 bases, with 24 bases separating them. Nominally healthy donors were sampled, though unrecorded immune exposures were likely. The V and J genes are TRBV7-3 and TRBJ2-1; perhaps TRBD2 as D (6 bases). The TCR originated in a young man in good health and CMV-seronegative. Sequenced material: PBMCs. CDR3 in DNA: TGTGCCAGCAGCGCTAGTTTATCTAGCGCGGTGCGGGAGCAGTTCTTC. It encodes CASSASLSSAVREQFF.